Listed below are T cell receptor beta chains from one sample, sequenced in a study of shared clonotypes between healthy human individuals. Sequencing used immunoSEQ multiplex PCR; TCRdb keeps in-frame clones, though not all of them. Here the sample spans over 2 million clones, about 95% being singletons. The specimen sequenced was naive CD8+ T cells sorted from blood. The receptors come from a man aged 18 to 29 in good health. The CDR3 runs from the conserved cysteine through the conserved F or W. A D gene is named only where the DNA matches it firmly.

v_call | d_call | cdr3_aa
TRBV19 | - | CASSSTARNQPQHF
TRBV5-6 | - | CASSLKGSYEQYF
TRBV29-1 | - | CSVEGGFAYEQYF
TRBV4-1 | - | CASRPPGSNQPQHF
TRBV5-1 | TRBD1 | CASSFTGQGKDQPQHF
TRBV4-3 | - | CASSQGLGDSYEQYF
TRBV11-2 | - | CASSSDSGLVNPSNYGYTF
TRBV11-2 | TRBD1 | CASSLEGTGAYNEQFF
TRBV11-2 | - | CASSLDHGLTEAFF
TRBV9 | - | CASSVGVVGEQYF
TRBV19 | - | CASRPTTNTGELFF
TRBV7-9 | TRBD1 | CASSLGLGQGIDSPLHF
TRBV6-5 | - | CASSAIAGYSPLHF
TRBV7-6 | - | CASSLVTEVNTEAFF
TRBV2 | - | CASSTRPGDNQPQHF
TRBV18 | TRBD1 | CASSGDRKYEQYF
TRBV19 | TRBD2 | CASSPRGSGTGELFF
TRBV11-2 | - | CASSHGLDTQYF
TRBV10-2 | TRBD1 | CASSAYRGGYSPLHF
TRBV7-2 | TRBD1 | CASSLEGALINEQFF
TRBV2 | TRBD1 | CASAGGGELFF
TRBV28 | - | CASSFITGWSNEQYF
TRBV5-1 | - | CASSMLEGQPQETQYF
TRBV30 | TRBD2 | CAWSDGGYEQYF
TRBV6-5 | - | CASSSGTEAFF
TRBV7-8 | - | CASSLRSAVTYEQYF
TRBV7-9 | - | CASSLGMGTGELFF
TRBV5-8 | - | CASSLERLVGSFSYEQYF
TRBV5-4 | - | CASSLAGSNYEQYF
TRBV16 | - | CASSQWRDEQFF
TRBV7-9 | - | CASSAPGAGANVLTF
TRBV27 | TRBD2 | CASSPWTSGGAGETQYF
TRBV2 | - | CASSGLDDPETQYF